The entry below describes one T cell receptor (beta chain). Its binding antigen is unknown. Taken from cysteine to phenylalanine, the CDR3 has 12 residues. The CDR3 DNA has 36 bases and is translated from base 1. V is shortened by 5 bases, J by 7 bases, and the region joining them spans 9 bases. From the germline V gene, CDR1 is LGHNA and CDR2 is YSLEER. These data are taken from a study of cytomegalovirus exposure and HLA in healthy donors (dated by TCRdb to 2017 to 2019). About the investigation overall: According to an earlier analysis of 587 of the donors, about 179 million T cells yielded 117 million unique TCR beta sequences and about 280 Gb of sequence data. Around 320 gigabases of sequencing data and approximately 84 million unique TCR sequences were included in an early release covering under 650 HLA-typed donors. Among the roughly 400 genotyped donors, around 81% belonged to the genetic ancestry cluster associated with self-reported Caucasian donors. The study was designed to test whether signatures of past pathogen exposure could be identified by cataloging public T cell receptors. The study profiled the T cell repertoires of about 640 subjects by immunosequencing and related them to cytomegalovirus serostatus. In addition to the first cohort of 666 subjects, a separate validation cohort of some 120 different subjects was used. High-throughput TCR immunosequencing, statistical association of individual TCRs with disease status, and machine learning were combined to predict cytomegalovirus infection status. A later analysis re-analyzed previously published TCR beta repertoires from about 600 donors and added high-resolution HLA genotyping to study TCR occurrence patterns. The later analysis used no new phenotypic data to find candidate immune exposures, relying instead on TCR beta sequences and their occurrence across donors. To decide whether each TCR beta V gene segment behaved as functional or pseudogenic, an earlier analysis of approximately 600 of the donors relied on high-throughput TCR beta sequencing. Donor age, sex, ethnicity and CMV serostatus were compiled together with the repertoire data. In a later genetic analysis, genome-wide SNP genotypes for about three fifths of the 666 donors were used, and that subset was treated as a discovery cohort. All discovery cohort repertoires had been generated on a single sequencing platform. Class I and class II HLA loci were covered by the typing at four-digit resolution. The number of typed donors differed by locus: roughly 629-640 for A, B, C, DRB1 and DQB1; 522 for DQA1; over 600 for DPA1; and approximately 450 for DPB1. About 5 DR-DQ haplotypes were handled as single units for association and clustering, since linkage in the cohort was strong. On average, 235,054 unique TCR beta nucleotide sequences were sequenced per donor among roughly 430 genotyped donors of the cohort, with around 19% of those sequences being non-productive. General conclusions and limits of the study: Presence/absence analyses assumed roughly uniform sequencing depth across donors, an assumption that may not hold. Because some donors lacked HLA typing at each locus, the association tests relied only on the typed subset. A further reported finding was that TCR beta sequences accurately predicted the HLA-A and HLA-B alleles for most subjects in the first cohort. The classifier was reported to diagnose cytomegalovirus status with high specificity and sensitivity in both the original cohort and the validation cohort. According to a later analysis, parvovirus B19, influenza, CMV and Epstein-Barr virus appeared linked to several top co-occurrence clusters. Some IMGT-functional V segments, including TRBV6-2 and TRBV6-3, could not be distinguished by the 87-base-pair reads and were therefore excluded. When HLA alleles, especially DR and DQ, strongly co-occurred, TCR associations were difficult to assign to individual alleles. According to a later genetic analysis, donors in an Asian-associated ancestry cluster had fewer N-insertions in productive TCRs than the roughly 700-donor mean. The sequencing pipeline was judged likely to have produced a cluster of highly shared sequence variants as a technical artifact. Most CMV-associated TCR beta chains appeared to be HLA-restricted in a later analysis, and the HLA associations seemed to be driven largely by CMV exposure. In this cohort, only TCR beta chains were sequenced, and detectable features were limited by the absence of alpha or paired-chain data. It was suggested by the authors that the approach could potentially be generalized to other disease states and immunological phenotypes. The earlier analysis of 587 of the donors excluded approximately 17 rarely observed V segments, including chromosome 9 orphons, because counts were too low. Linkage disequilibrium might explain the correlated functional status among segregating V segments, but an unknown experimental factor could not be ruled out. In vitro tests confirmed that a few of the cytomegalovirus-associated TCR beta chains recognize cytomegalovirus antigens. A later analysis found that TCR association rates varied across HLA loci, with DRB1 alleles showing the most associated TCRs and HLA-C alleles the fewest. At a false discovery rate of 0.05, a later analysis linked 15,000 to 20,000 TCR beta sequences to specific HLA alleles. V-gene and J-gene trimming of TCR beta chains was associated with a missense DCLRE1C variant in a later genetic analysis, and the association was replicated in an independent cohort. While some public TCRs were present in many individuals, most TCR sequences turned up only very rarely across donors. In a later analysis, HLA-associated TCR beta chains were found to be more clonally expanded and to have lower generation probabilities than equally common non-associated chains. In an earlier analysis of several hundred of the donors, most TCR beta V segments were observed in productive rearrangements about 90% or about 30% of the time, broadly matching IMGT annotations. The study gave a list of more than 150 TCR beta chains associated with cytomegalovirus. The only immune exposure information available for the cohort was CMV serostatus.

In total, 630 or so healthy bone marrow donors made up the cohort. Cohort members were all nominally healthy when sampled, although unrecorded immune exposures were likely present. The donor was CMV seronegative and was included in the group of approximately 350 seronegative cohort members. A peripheral blood sample was provided by each donor, and peripheral blood mononuclear cells were used for TCR beta sequencing. Genomic DNA extraction from the blood cell samples was performed with the Qiagen DNeasy Blood Extraction Kit. The library relied on the immunoSEQ multiplex PCR assay. For the multiplex PCR, a mixture combining 60 forward primers for TCR Vbeta segments and 13 reverse primers for TCR Jbeta segments was used. Amplification of the CDR3 region of rearranged TCR beta genes was performed with a multiplex PCR assay on genomic DNA. Amplified TCR beta libraries were sequenced as 87-base-pair reads on the Illumina HiSeq System. Per the original workflow: A later analysis tallied tens of millions of unique TCR beta chains across the 660 or so repertoires, and about 12 million of those chains were shared by two or more donors. A nearest-neighbor algorithm error-corrected the raw reads and collapsed the reads into unique sequences, merging closely related sequences to remove PCR and sequencing errors. CDR3 sequences were aligned to IMGT reference sequences to assign V, D and J gene segments. For a sequence to be retained, a match of at least six nucleotides to both a V gene segment and a J gene segment was required. A rearrangement counted as productive if the CDR3 had no stop codons and remained in frame with V and J, and every other rearrangement counted as non-productive. CDR3 was defined according to IMGT convention as the region running from the second conserved V-encoded cysteine to the conserved J-encoded phenylalanine. In an earlier analysis of approximately 590 of the donors, sequences lacking an unambiguous match to a single V gene segment were excluded. An earlier analysis of 587 of the donors classified V segments as functional when productive rearrangements were above 56.7% and as segregating when the standard deviation between donors was above 5%. To diagnose cytomegalovirus status from the catalog of TCR beta chain sequences, a statistical classification framework was built. In a later analysis, TCR nucleotide sequences were compared against IMGT/GENE-DB human TR gene sequences so that V and J genes could be assigned. A later analysis assigned CDR3 sequences and most-parsimonious VDJ recombination scenarios with the TCRdist pipeline. In a later analysis, each TCR beta chain was defined by its CDR3 amino acid sequence together with its V-gene family, and reads lacking a unique V-gene family were excluded. To address suspected cross-contamination and a sequencing artifact, a later analysis removed several hundred highly shared, low-generation-probability nucleotide sequences. For each public chain, a later analysis derived a clonal expansion index from normalized ranks of inferred template counts within each repertoire. In a later analysis, generation probabilities were computed with a VDJ recombination model fitted to out-of-frame rearrangements, and the resulting probabilities were checked against IGoR. A later analysis scored TCR-TCR, TCR-HLA and TCR-CMV co-occurrence with hypergeometric tests, applying a repertoire-size bias correction to TCR pairs. In a later analysis, false discovery rates were estimated by permuting HLA or CMV assignments 20 times. In a later analysis, co-occurring TCRs were grouped with DBSCAN, and TCRdist sequence similarity was added when clustering was performed within HLA-allele-positive subsets. Co-occurrence clustering excluded repertoires with fewer than 30,000 or more than 120,000 public chains, plus five with anomalous nucleotide sharing. Here the immuneACCESS table is served through TCRdb, limited to in-frame sequences with V and J called. Missing clones are a known gap in these copies; in checked studies unresolved V genes cover under half, and the rest lacks a known reason. The D gene and trimming were derived from the DNA, and the V and J assignments and clone size from that table. This specimen's table enumerates fewer than 150,000 clones. Roughly 2.6% of the sample belongs to the ten largest clones.

The sample taken for sequencing was PBMCs. The origin of this receptor is a middle-aged man in good health and CMV-seronegative. This chain is built from TRBV4-3 and TRBJ2-1, with the D gene not confidently named. The bases read TGCGCCAGCAGCGGCAGGAAGAATGAGCAGTTCTTC. Translated, this is CASSGRKNEQFF.